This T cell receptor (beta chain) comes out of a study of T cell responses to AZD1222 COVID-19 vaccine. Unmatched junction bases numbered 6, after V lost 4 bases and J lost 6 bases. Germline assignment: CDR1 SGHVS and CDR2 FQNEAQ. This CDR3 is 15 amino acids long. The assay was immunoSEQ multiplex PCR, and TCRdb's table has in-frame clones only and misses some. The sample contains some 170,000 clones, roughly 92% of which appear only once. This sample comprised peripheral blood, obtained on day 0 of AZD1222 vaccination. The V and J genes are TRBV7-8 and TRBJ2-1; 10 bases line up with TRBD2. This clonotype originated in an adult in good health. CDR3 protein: CASSYLAGAGNEQFF. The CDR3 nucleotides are TGTGCCAGCAGCTATCTAGCGGGAGCCGGCAATGAGCAGTTCTTC.